The 25 T cell receptor beta chains in this list originate from one sample, sequenced in a study of blood T cell repertoires in COVID-19. The data were produced by immunoSEQ multiplex PCR, yet TCRdb's version contains in-frame clones alone and is incomplete. The profile covers around 110,000 clones, with around nine tenths appearing a single time and under 1.5% taken by the ten largest. Input material: peripheral blood. These receptors were obtained from a woman aged 25 to 39 with acute or convalescent COVID-19.

Worth noting for this clone: The junction departs from germline at one end; a sequencing error may be responsible. The chain is built from TRBV6-2 or TRBV6-3 and TRBJ2-7; no clear D. This CDR3 region has 11 residues. Germline CDR1 reads MNHEY; CDR2 reads SVGEGT. The chain's CDR3 is CASSHSYEQYF. CDR3 nucleotides: TGTGCCAGCAGTCACTCCTACGAGCAGTACTTC.

V and J are TRBV9 and TRBJ1-6; D gene uncertain. The CDR3 sequence is 15 residues long. V dropped 0 bases and J dropped 10 bases, with 14 bases sitting between them. CDR1 is SGDLS and CDR2 is YYNGEE in the germline V gene. The CDR3 DNA reads TGTGCCAGCAGCGTAGGCGGTACAATACTGTCACCCCTCCACTTT. Amino acid sequence: CASSVGGTILSPLHF.

The rearrangement uses TRBV9 and TRBJ1-3, with TRBD1 matching 7 bases. The J segment lost 2 bases and the V segment lost 3 bases, leaving 2 bases of the junction unmatched. CDR3 length equals 14 residues. Germline V gives CDR1 SGDLS, CDR2 YYNGEE. CDR3 DNA sequence: TGTGCCAGCAGCGCACAGGGGCCTGGAAACACCATATATTTT. It is translated as CASSAQGPGNTIYF. Based on the CDR3 plus reference TRBV9 and TRBJ1-3, the full variable domain is DSGVTQTPKHLITATGQRVTLRCSPRSGDLSVYWYQQSLDQGLQFLIQYYNGEERAKGNILERFSAQQFPDLHSELNLSSLELGDSALYFCASSAQGPGNTIYFGEGSWLTVV.

The CDR3 spells CATSDPDRVGELFF. CDR3 nucleotide sequence: TGTGCCACCAGTGATCCCGACAGGGTCGGGGAGCTGTTTTTT. The chain employs TRBV24-1 and TRBJ2-2; TRBD1 matches at 7 bases. This CDR3 has 14 residues. Germline-derived CDR1 and CDR2 are KGHDR and SFDVKD. V trimming: 3 bases; J trimming: 7 bases; junction bases outside the gene matches: 4.

V and J are TRBV28 and TRBJ2-7; no reliable D call. This CDR3 comprises 12 residues. V gave up 1 base and J gave up 7 bases, with 8 bases separating them. Germline V lookup: CDR1 MDHEN, CDR2 SYDVKM. The CDR3 coding sequence is TGTGCCAGCAGTTTATTGTCACAGGAGCAGTACTTC. Translating it yields CASSLLSQEQYF.

The gene calls are TRBV4-2 and TRBJ2-7, with TRBD1 matching 9 bases. The CDR3 sequence is 15 residues long. The V and J ends lost 4 bases and 6 bases, in that order; junction bases with no gene match: 10. In germline, CDR1 is LGHNA, CDR2 YNFKEQ. DNA of the CDR3: TGTGCCAGCAGCCGCGCGGACAGGGGAACAAGCGAGCAGTACTTC. Its translation: CASSRADRGTSEQYF.

This chain uses TRBV19 with TRBJ2-7; a weak D match, TRBD2 (5 bases). The CDR3 runs 16 residues. Germline CDR1 reads LNHDA; CDR2 reads SQIVND (reference sequence). V was shortened by 2 bases and J by 5 bases, with 19 bases between the two germline ends. The CDR3 protein is CASSIIGLPNQDEQYF. In nucleotides, the CDR3 is TGTGCCAGTAGTATAATCGGACTTCCAAACCAGGACGAGCAGTACTTC.

The rearrangement uses TRBV28 and TRBJ2-7, with D maybe TRBD1 (7 bases). This CDR3 region has 15 residues. V was shortened by 6 bases and J by 3 bases, with 18 bases between the two germline ends. In germline, CDR1 is MDHEN, CDR2 SYDVKM. Here the CDR3 reads CASRRGGGILYEQYF. The CDR3 nucleotides are TGTGCCAGCAGGAGAGGGGGCGGGATTCTCTACGAGCAGTACTTC.

This clone was seen just once. The chain joins TRBV6-5 to TRBJ1-4; 10 positions agree with TRBD1. Germline lookup yields CDR1 MNHEY and CDR2 SVGAGI. The CDR3 is 15 amino acids. V gave up 0 bases and J gave up 5 bases; unmatched junction bases: 0. The CDR3 protein is CASSYSGQGNEKLFF. The CDR3 coding sequence is TGTGCCAGCAGTTACTCGGGACAGGGGAATGAAAAACTGTTTTTT.

V is TRBV7-8 and J is TRBJ1-1, with D hard to call. Germline V gene data show CDR1 as SGHVS and CDR2 as FQNEAQ. CDR3 length: 13 residues. V lost 5 bases and J 0 bases, leaving 7 bases between the germline ends. CDR3 nucleotide sequence: TGTGCCAGCAGCCCCCCGGTGAACACTGAAGCTTTCTTT. Its protein is CASSPPVNTEAFF.

The rearrangement links TRBV5-6 to TRBJ1-2; no reliable D call. In germline, CDR1 is SGHDT, CDR2 YYEEEE. Trimming removed 0 bases at V and 7 bases at J, with 7 bases between. The CDR3 spans 12 residues. The CDR3 here is CASSLVESGYTF. CDR3 sequence (DNA): TGTGCCAGCAGCTTGGTGGAGAGTGGCTACACCTTC.

The chain employs TRBV2 and TRBJ1-3; TRBD1 agrees at 10 bases. CDR3 length equals 16 residues. CDR1 SNHLY and CDR2 FYNNEI come from the germline V gene. Losses at the gene ends were 5 bases for V and 0 bases for J; bases not matched to a gene: 4. The CDR3 nucleotides are TGTGCCAGCAGTAAGGGACAGGGGCACTCTGGAAACACCATATATTTT. Amino acids: CASSKGQGHSGNTIYF. Filled out from reference TRBV2 and TRBJ1-3, the complete variable domain reads EPEVTQTPSHQVTQMGQEVILRCVPISNHLYFYWYRQILGQKVEFLVSFYNNEISEKSEIFDDQFSVERPDGSNFTLKIRSTKLEDSAMYFCASSKGQGHSGNTIYFGEGSWLTVV.

The genes are TRBV9 and TRBJ2-5; possibly TRBD1 for D (6 bases). The germline CDR1 and CDR2 sequences are SGDLS and YYNGEE. This CDR3 is 14 amino acids long. Trimming stripped 1 base from V and 4 bases from J, with 11 bases between. The CDR3 is CASSVWGQTETQYF. In DNA form, the CDR3 reads TGTGCCAGCAGCGTATGGGGGCAGACAGAGACCCAGTACTTC.

The chain carries TRBV28 and TRBJ1-4; TRBD1 might be the D (5 bases). V was trimmed by 1 base and J by 0 bases, leaving 12 bases between them. Germline V lookup: CDR1 MDHEN, CDR2 SYDVKM. This CDR3 comprises 17 residues. The CDR3 reads CASSLFGGGATNEKLFF. The CDR3 nucleotides read TGTGCCAGCAGTTTATTTGGGGGGGGTGCAACTAATGAAAAACTGTTTTTT.

V and J are TRBV6-5 and TRBJ1-2; TRBD1 might be the D (5 bases). Trimming cost V 2 bases and J 4 bases, with 14 bases left between them. CDR1 is MNHEY, CDR2 SVGAGI, per germline. The CDR3 is made up of 15 amino acids. The CDR3 DNA is TGTGCCAGCAGTTACCCCCCAAGGGGTTCCTATGGCTACACCTTC. This gives the protein CASSYPPRGSYGYTF.

The rearrangement links TRBV6-5 to TRBJ1-2, with 9 positions matching TRBD1. Germline lookup yields CDR1 MNHEY and CDR2 SVGAGI. The V gene end was trimmed by 9 bases and the J gene end by 4 bases; junction bases not matched to a gene: 6. There are 13 residues in the CDR3. The CDR3 nucleotides are TGTGCCAGTAGGGACAGGGAAGTCTATGGCTACACCTTC. This translates into CASRDREVYGYTF.

This clone was recorded once. V gene TRBV27 combines with J gene TRBJ2-7; D uncertain. The CDR3 covers 14 residues. The germline V and J ends were trimmed by 3 bases and 0 bases, with 9 bases remaining between them. Germline CDR1 and CDR2: MNHEY and SMNVEV (reference sequence). CDR3 nucleotides: TGTGCCAGCAGTTTGTCTGTGAGCTCCTACGAGCAGTACTTC. Protein product: CASSLSVSSYEQYF.

This rearrangement joins TRBV5-4 to TRBJ2-1, with 7 bases aligning to TRBD1. The CDR3 has 14 amino acids. In germline, CDR1 is SGHNT, CDR2 YYREEE (reference sequence). The trim removed 5 bases at V and 2 bases at J, leaving 4 bases unmatched. Written as DNA, the CDR3 is TGTGCCAGCAGAGACAGGGCGGCCTACAATGAGCAGTTCTTC. Its protein product is CASRDRAAYNEQFF.

The chain links TRBV20-1 to TRBJ2-5, with 8 bases that match TRBD2. Germline trimming cut 3 bases from V and 4 bases from J; bases unmatched to any gene: 7. Germline V lookup: CDR1 DFQATT, CDR2 SNEGSKA (reference sequence). The CDR3 has 14 residues. CDR3 region: CSASYRGGPETQYF. The CDR3, as DNA: TGCAGTGCTAGTTACCGGGGGGGCCCAGAGACCCAGTACTTC.

V and J are TRBV18 and TRBJ2-1; 12 nucleotides align to TRBD2. Trimming took 3 bases from V and 3 from J; bases not matched to a gene: 3. CDR1 and CDR2 from the germline V gene are KGHSH and LQKENI. The CDR3 sequence is 16 residues long. This CDR3 reads CASSPGLAGLYNEQFF. The CDR3 DNA follows: TGTGCCAGCTCACCGGGACTAGCGGGTCTCTACAATGAGCAGTTCTTC. Drawing the rest from reference TRBV18 and TRBJ2-1, the complete variable domain is NAGVMQNPRHLVRRRGQEARLRCSPMKGHSHVYWYRQLPEEGLKFMVYLQKENIIDESGMPKERFSAEFPKEGPSILRIQQVVRGDSAAYFCASSPGLAGLYNEQFFGPGTRLTVL.

The chain couples TRBV5-1 to TRBJ2-3; TRBD2 might be the D (5 bases). Trimming pared 0 bases from V and 3 bases from J, leaving 11 bases between. CDR1 SGHRS and CDR2 YFSETQ come from the germline V gene. The CDR3 loop spans 15 amino acids. CDR3 region: CASSLVSGLTDTQYF. CDR3 in DNA: TGCGCCAGCAGCTTGGTGAGCGGACTGACAGATACGCAGTATTTT.

The chain combines TRBV18 with TRBJ1-3; unclear D gene. CDR3 length: 16 residues. The germline V gene encodes CDR1 KGHSH and CDR2 LQKENI. Trimming pared 2 bases from V and 0 bases from J, leaving 11 bases between. For the CDR3, the DNA is TGTGCCAGCTCACCAGGTGGCATTGCCTCTGGAAACACCATATATTTT. This gives the protein CASSPGGIASGNTIYF. Complete variable domain (other parts from reference TRBV18 and TRBJ1-3): NAGVMQNPRHLVRRRGQEARLRCSPMKGHSHVYWYRQLPEEGLKFMVYLQKENIIDESGMPKERFSAEFPKEGPSILRIQQVVRGDSAAYFCASSPGGIASGNTIYFGEGSWLTVV.

The chain combines TRBV9 with TRBJ2-2; tentatively, D is TRBD2 (6 bases). With 1 base removed from V and 6 bases from J, the gap between germline ends came to 16 bases. Germline-derived CDR1 and CDR2 are SGDLS and YYNGEE. This CDR3 region has 16 residues. Here the CDR3 reads CASSVSGTFSAGELFF. CDR3 bases: TGTGCCAGCAGCGTATCCGGGACTTTCTCAGCCGGGGAGCTGTTTTTT.

The rearrangement links TRBV11-2 to TRBJ2-7, with 7 bases lining up with TRBD1. The CDR3 length is 18 residues. V shed 5 bases, J shed 1 base, and the junction held 17 bases outside the gene matches. Germline-derived CDR1 and CDR2 are SGHAT and FQNNGV. CDR3 in amino acids: CASSPRAKVGQRSYEQYF. For the CDR3, the DNA is TGTGCCAGCAGCCCACGTGCCAAGGTGGGACAGCGATCCTACGAGCAGTACTTC.

The chain links TRBV6-5 to TRBJ1-6; maybe TRBD1 (6 bases). The length of the CDR3 is 14 residues. V lost 8 bases to trimming and J lost 7 bases, with 15 bases between them. The germline gives CDR1 MNHEY, CDR2 SVGAGI. CDR3 sequence reads: CASHAGTINSPLHF. CDR3 coding DNA: TGTGCCAGCCACGCCGGGACAATCAATTCACCCCTCCACTTT.